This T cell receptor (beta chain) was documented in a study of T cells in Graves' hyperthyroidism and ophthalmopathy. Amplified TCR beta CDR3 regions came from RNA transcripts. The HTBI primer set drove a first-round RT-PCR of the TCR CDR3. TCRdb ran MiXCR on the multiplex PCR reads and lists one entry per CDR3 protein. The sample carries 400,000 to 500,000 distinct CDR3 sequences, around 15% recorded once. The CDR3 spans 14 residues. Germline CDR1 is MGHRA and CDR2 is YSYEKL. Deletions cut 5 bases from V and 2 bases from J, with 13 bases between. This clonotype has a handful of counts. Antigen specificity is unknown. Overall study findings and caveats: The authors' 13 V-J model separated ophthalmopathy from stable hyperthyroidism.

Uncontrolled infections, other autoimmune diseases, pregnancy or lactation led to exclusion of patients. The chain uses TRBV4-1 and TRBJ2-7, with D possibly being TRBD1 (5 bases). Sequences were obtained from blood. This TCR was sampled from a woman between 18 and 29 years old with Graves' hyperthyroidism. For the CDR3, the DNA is TGCGCCAGCAGCATCCGACAGAATACCTACGAGCAGTACTTC. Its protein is CASSIRQNTYEQYF.